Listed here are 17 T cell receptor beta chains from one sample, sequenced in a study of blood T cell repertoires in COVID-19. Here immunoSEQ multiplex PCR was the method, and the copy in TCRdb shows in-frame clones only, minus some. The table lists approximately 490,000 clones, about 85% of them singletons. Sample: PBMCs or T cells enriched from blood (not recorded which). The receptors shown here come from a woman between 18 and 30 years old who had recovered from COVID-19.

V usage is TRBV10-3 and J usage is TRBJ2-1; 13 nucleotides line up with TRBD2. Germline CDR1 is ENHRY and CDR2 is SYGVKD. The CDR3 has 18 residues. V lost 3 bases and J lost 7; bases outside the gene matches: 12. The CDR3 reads CAISDPGLAGPLKNEQFF. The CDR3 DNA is TGTGCCATCAGTGACCCGGGACTAGCGGGGCCCTTGAAGAATGAGCAGTTCTTC.

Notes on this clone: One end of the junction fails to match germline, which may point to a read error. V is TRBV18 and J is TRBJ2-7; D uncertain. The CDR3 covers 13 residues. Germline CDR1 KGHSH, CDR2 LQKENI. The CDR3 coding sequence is TGTGCCAGCTCACCGCCGAACTCCCACGAGCAGTACTTC. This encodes CASSPPNSHEQYF.

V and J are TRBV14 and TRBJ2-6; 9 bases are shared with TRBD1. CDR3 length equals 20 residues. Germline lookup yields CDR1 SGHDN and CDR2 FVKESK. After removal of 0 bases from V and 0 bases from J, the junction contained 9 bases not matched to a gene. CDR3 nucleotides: TGTGCCAGCAGCCAAGAGATCCCACGGGACAGGGACTCTGGGGCCAACGTCCTGACTTTC. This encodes CASSQEIPRDRDSGANVLTF.

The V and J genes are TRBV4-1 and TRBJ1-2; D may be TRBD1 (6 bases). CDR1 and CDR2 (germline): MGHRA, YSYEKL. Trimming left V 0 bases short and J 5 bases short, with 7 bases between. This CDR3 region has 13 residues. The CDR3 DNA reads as TGCGCCAGCAGCCAAGAGAGGGGGTATGGCTACACCTTC. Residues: CASSQERGYGYTF.

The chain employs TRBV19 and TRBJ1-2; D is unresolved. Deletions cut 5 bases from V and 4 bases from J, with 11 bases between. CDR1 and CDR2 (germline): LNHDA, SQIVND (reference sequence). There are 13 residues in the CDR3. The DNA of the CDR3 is TGTGCCAGTAGTCAACTTGGGCGCTATGGCTACACCTTC. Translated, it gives CASSQLGRYGYTF.

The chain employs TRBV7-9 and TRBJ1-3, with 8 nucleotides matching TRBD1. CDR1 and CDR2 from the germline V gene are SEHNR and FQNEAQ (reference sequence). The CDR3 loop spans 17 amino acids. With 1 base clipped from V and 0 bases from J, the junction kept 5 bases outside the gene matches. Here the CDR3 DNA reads TGTGCCAGCAGCTTAGGGACAGGGAGCCTCTCTGGAAACACCATATATTTT. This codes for CASSLGTGSLSGNTIYF.

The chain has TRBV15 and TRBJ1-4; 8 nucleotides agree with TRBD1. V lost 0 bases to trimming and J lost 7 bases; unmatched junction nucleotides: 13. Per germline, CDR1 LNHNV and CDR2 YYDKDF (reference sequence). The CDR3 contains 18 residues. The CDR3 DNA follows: TGTGCCACCAGCAGAGATCTCCTGGACAGGGTCGAGGGTGAAAAACTGTTTTTT. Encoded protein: CATSRDLLDRVEGEKLFF. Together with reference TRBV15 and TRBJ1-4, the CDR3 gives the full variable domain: DAMVIQNPRYQVTQFGKPVTLSCSQTLNHNVMYWYQQKSSQAPKLLFHYYDKDFNNEADTPDNFQSRRPNTSFCFLDIRSPGLGDTAMYLCATSRDLLDRVEGEKLFFGSGTQLSVL.

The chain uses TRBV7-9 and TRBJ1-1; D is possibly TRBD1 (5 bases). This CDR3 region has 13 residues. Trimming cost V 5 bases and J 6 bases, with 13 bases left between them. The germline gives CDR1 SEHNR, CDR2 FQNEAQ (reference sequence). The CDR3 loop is CASSLPGDPEAFF. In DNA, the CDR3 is TGTGCCAGCAGCCTCCCGGGGGACCCTGAAGCTTTCTTT.

In DNA, the CDR3 is TGTGCCAGCAAGGACAGTTTGAACACTGAAGCTTTCTTT. It yields the protein CASKDSLNTEAFF. This chain uses TRBV28 with TRBJ1-1; possibly TRBD1 for D (6 bases). This CDR3 spans 13 amino acids. Germline assignment: CDR1 MDHEN and CDR2 SYDVKM. Trimming pared 7 bases from V and 0 bases from J, leaving 9 bases between. The full variable domain, its missing parts supplied by reference TRBV28 and TRBJ1-1, is DVKVTQSSRYLVKRTGEKVFLECVQDMDHENMFWYRQDPGLGLRLIYFSYDVKMKEKGDIPEGYSVSREKKERFSLILESASTNQTSMYLCASKDSLNTEAFFGQGTRLTVV.

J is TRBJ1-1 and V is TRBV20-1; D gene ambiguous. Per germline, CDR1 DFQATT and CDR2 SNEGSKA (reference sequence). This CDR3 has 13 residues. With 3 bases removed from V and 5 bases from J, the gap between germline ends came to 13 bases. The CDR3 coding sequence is TGCAGTGCTAGTACCGACCGGGAAACTGAAGCTTTCTTT. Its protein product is CSASTDRETEAFF.

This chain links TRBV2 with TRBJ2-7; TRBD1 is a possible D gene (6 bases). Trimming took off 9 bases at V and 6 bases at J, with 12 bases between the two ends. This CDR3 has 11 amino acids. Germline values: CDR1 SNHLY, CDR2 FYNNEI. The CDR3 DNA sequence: TGTGCCAGTACTAGGGGGAGCGAGCAGTACTTC. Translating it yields CASTRGSEQYF. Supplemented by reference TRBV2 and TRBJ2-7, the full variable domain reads EPEVTQTPSHQVTQMGQEVILRCVPISNHLYFYWYRQILGQKVEFLVSFYNNEISEKSEIFDDQFSVERPDGSNFTLKIRSTKLEDSAMYFCASTRGSEQYFGPGTRLTVT.

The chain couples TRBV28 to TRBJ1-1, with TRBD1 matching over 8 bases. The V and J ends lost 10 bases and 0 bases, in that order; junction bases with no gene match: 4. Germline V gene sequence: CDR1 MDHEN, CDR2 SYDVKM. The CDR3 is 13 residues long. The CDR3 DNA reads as TGTGCCACCTGGACAGGGTTGAACACTGAAGCTTTCTTT. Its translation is CATWTGLNTEAFF.

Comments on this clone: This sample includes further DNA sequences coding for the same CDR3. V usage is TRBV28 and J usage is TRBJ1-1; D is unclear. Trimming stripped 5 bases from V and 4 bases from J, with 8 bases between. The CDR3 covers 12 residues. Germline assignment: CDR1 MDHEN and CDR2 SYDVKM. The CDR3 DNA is TGTGCCAGCAGTGCAGGAGGCACTGAAGCTTTCTTT. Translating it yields CASSAGGTEAFF.

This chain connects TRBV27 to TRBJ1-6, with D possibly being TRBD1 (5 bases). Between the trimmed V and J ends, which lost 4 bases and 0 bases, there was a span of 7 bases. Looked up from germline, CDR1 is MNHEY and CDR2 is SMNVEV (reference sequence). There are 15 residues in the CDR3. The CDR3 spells CASSSGGSYNSPLHF. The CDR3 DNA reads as TGTGCCAGCAGTTCGGGGGGCTCCTATAATTCACCCCTCCACTTT.

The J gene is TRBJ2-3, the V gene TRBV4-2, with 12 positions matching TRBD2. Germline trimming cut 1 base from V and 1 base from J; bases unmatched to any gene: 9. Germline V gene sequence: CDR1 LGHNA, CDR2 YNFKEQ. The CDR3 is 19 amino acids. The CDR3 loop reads CASSQGLAGGEGRTDTQYF. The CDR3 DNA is TGTGCCAGCAGCCAAGGGCTAGCGGGGGGGGAAGGCCGCACAGATACGCAGTATTTT.

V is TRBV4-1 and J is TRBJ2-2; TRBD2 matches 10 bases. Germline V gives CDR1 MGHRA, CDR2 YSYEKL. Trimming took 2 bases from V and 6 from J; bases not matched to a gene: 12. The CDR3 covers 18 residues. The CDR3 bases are TGCGCCAGCAGCCAAACCCACTCTAGCGGGGGATTCCCCGGGGAGCTGTTTTTT. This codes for CASSQTHSSGGFPGELFF.

The CDR3 region is CASSSRDGLGKLFF. CDR3 in DNA: TGTGCCAGTAGTTCCCGGGACGGACTAGGGAAACTGTTTTTT. The chain is built from TRBV19 and TRBJ1-4; tentatively, D is TRBD1 (5 bases). V lost 5 bases to trimming and J lost 11 bases, with 18 bases between them. The CDR3 is 14 amino acids. Germline assignment: CDR1 LNHDA and CDR2 SQIVND (reference sequence).